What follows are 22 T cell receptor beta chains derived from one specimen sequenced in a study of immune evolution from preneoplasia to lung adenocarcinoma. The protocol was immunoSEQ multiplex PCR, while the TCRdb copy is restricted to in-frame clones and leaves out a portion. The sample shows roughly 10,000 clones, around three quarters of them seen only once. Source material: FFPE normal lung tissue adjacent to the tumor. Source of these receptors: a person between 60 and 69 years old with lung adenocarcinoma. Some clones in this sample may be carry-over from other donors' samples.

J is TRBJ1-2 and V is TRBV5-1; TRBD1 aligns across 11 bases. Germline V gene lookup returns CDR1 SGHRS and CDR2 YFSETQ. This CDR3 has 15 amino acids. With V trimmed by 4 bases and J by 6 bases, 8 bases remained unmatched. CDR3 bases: TGCGCCAGCAGCCCGGGGACAGGGGGGAGGAATGGCTACACCTTC. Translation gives CASSPGTGGRNGYTF.

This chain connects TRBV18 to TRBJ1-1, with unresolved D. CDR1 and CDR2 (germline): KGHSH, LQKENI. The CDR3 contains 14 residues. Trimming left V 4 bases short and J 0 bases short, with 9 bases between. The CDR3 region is CASSLSIMNTEAFF. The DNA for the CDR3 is TGTGCCAGCTCACTTTCAATTATGAACACTGAAGCTTTCTTT.

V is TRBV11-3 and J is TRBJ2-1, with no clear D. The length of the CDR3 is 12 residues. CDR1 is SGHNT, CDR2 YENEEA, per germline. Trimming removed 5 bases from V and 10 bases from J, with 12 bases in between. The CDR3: CASSTSPREQFF. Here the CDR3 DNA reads TGTGCCAGCAGCACCTCACCTCGGGAGCAGTTCTTC.

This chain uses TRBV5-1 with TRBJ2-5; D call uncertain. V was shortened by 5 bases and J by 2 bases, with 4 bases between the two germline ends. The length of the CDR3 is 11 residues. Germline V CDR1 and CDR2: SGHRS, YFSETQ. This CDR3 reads CASRMQETQYF. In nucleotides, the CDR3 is TGCGCCAGCAGAATGCAAGAGACCCAGTACTTC.

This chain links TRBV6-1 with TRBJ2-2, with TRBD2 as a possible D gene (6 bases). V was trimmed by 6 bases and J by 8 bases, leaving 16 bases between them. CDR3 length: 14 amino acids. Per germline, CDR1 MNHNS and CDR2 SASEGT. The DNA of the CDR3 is TGTGCCAGCAGCTCATCACTAGCCTGGGGGGAGCTGTTTTTT. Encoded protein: CASSSSLAWGELFF.

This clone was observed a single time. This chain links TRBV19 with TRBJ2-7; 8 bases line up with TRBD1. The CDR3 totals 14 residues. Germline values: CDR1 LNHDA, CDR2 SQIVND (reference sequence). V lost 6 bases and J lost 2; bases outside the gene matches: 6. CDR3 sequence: CASSTAQGAYEQYF. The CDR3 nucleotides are TGTGCCAGTAGCACAGCACAGGGGGCCTACGAGCAGTACTTC.

The CDR3 reads CASQPPPNEQFF. CDR3 coding DNA: TGTGCCAGCCAACCCCCGCCCAATGAGCAGTTCTTC. This chain joins TRBV7-8 and TRBJ2-1; D uncertain. V lost 8 bases, J lost 6 bases, and 11 bases lay in between. Germline V gene lookup returns CDR1 SGHVS and CDR2 FQNEAQ. CDR3 length: 12 residues. Complete variable domain (other parts from reference TRBV7-8 and TRBJ2-1): GAGVSQSPRYKVAKRGQDVALRCDPISGHVSLFWYQQALGQGPEFLTYFQNEAQLDKSGLPSDRFFAERPEGSVSTLKIQRTQQEDSAVYLCASQPPPNEQFFGPGTRLTVL.

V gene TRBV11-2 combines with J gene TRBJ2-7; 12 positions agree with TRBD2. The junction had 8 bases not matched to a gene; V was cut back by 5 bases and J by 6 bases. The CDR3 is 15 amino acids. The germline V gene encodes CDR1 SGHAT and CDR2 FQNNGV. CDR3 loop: CASSRPLAGGSEQYF. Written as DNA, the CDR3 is TGTGCCAGCAGCCGACCACTAGCGGGAGGCAGCGAGCAGTACTTC.

The CDR3 DNA follows: TGTGCCAGCAGTGCGCTTGAGAACACTGAAGCTTTCTTT. It encodes CASSALENTEAFF. The chain recombines TRBV6-4 with TRBJ1-1; no clear D. CDR3 length: 13 residues. V lost 4 bases and J 1 base, leaving 7 bases between the germline ends. Germline V gives CDR1 MRHNA, CDR2 SNTAGT.

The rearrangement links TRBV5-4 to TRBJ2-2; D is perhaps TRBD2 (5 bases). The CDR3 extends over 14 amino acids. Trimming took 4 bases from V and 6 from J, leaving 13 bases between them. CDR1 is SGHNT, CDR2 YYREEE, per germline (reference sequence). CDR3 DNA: TGTGCCAGCAGCCCCGACGTTAGCGCCGGGGAGCTGTTTTTT. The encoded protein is CASSPDVSAGELFF.

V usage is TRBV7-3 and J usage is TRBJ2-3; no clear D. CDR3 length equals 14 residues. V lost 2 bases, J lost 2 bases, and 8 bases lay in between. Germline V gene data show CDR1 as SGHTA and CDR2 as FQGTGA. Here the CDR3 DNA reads TGTGCCAGCAGCTTAGACGTGAACACAGATACGCAGTATTTT. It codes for CASSLDVNTDTQYF.

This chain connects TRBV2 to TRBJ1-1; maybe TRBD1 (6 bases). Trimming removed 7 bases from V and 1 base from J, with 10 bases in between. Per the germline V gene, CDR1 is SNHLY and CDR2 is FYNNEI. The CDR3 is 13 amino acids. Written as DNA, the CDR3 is TGTGCCAGCATGAGGGACACGAACACTGAAGCTTTCTTT. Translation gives CASMRDTNTEAFF. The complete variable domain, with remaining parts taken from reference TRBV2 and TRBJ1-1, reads EPEVTQTPSHQVTQMGQEVILRCVPISNHLYFYWYRQILGQKVEFLVSFYNNEISEKSEIFDDQFSVERPDGSNFTLKIRSTKLEDSAMYFCASMRDTNTEAFFGQGTRLTVV.

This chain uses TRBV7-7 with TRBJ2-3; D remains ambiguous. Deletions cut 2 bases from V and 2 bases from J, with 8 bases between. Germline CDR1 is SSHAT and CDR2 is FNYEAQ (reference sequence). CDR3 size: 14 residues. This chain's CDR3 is CASSLKPYTDTQYF. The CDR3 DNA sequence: TGTGCCAGCAGCTTAAAGCCCTACACAGATACGCAGTATTTT.

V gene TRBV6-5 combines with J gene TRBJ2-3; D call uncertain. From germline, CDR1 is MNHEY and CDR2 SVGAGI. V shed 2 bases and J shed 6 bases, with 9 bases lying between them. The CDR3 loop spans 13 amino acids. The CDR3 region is CASSYPGSDTQYF. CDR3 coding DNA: TGTGCCAGCAGTTACCCAGGATCGGATACGCAGTATTTT.

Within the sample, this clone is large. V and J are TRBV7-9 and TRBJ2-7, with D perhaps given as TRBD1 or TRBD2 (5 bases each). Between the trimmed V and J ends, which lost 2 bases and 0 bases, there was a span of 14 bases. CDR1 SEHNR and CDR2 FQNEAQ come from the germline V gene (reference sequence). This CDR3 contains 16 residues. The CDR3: CASSLSVGTASYEQYF. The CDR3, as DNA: TGTGCCAGCAGCTTAAGTGTGGGGACGGCCTCCTACGAGCAGTACTTC.

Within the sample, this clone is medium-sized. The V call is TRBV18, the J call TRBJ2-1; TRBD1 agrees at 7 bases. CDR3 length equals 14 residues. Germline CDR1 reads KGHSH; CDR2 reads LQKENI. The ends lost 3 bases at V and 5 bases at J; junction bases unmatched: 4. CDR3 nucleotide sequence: TGTGCCAGCTCACCGGGACAGAACAACAATGAGCAGTTCTTC. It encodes CASSPGQNNNEQFF.

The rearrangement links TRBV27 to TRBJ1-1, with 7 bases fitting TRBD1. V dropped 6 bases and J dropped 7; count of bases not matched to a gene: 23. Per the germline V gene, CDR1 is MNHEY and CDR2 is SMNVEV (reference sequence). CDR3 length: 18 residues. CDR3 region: CASSSAYKRGRRFIEAFF. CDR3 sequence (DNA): TGTGCCAGCAGCTCGGCGTATAAAAGGGGGCGCCGTTTTATTGAAGCTTTCTTT.

CDR3 sequence (DNA): TGTGCCAGAAGCTTGGTATCCCCGGGGTTGAACACTGAAGCTTTCTTT. It codes for CARSLVSPGLNTEAFF. The V and J genes are TRBV5-3 and TRBJ1-1; D gene unclear. TRBV5-3 has ORF status, its function being uncertain. The CDR3 is 16 residues long. V gave up 0 bases and J gave up 0 bases, with 12 bases separating them.

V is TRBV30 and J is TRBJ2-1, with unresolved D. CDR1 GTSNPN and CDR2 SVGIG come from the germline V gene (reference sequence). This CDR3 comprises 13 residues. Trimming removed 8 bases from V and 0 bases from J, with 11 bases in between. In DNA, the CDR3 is TGTGCCGGGTCAGAAAGCTCCTACAATGAGCAGTTCTTC. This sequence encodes CAGSESSYNEQFF.

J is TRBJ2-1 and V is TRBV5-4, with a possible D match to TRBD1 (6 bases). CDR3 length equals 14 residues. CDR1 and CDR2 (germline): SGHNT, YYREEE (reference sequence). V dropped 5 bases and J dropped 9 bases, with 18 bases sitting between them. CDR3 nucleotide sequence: TGTGCCAGCAGTTCAGCGGACAGCCCGGGTGAGCAGTTCTTC. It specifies CASSSADSPGEQFF.

CDR3 DNA sequence: TGTGCCAGCTCTAGGAGGGATTGGAATCAGCCCCAGCATTTT. This encodes CASSRRDWNQPQHF. The rearrangement links TRBV18 to TRBJ1-5; D gene uncertain. This CDR3 is 14 amino acids long. The V gene's germline CDR1 is KGHSH and CDR2 LQKENI. V lost 6 bases and J 4 bases, leaving 13 bases between the germline ends.

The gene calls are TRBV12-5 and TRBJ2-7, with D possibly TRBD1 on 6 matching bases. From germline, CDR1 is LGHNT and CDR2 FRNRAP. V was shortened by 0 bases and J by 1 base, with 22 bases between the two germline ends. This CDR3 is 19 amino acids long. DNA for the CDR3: TGTGCTAGTGGTTTGGTACCGCCTCTCACAGGGCTGAGGTCCTACGAGCAGTACTTC. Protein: CASGLVPPLTGLRSYEQYF.